This TCR beta chain was recorded in a study of blood T cell repertoires in COVID-19. Overall study: From the United States, Italy and Spain came samples of acute and convalescent COVID-19.

Trimming took 1 base from V and 3 from J, leaving 13 bases between them. This CDR3 contains 16 residues. Germline values: CDR1 LGHDT, CDR2 YNNKEL (reference sequence). Libraries were prepared by immunoSEQ multiplex PCR; TCRdb keeps only in-frame clonotypes and omits some of them. The data contain 200,000 to 300,000 clones, approximately 88% of them singletons. The specimen was peripheral blood. V and J are TRBV3-1 (or the pseudogene TRBV3-2) and TRBJ2-1; the D gene is possibly TRBD2 (5 bases). This clonotype was obtained from a man aged 35 to 55 with acute or convalescent COVID-19. This chain's CDR3 is CASSQGAGVGYNEQFF. The CDR3 nucleotides are TGTGCCAGCAGCCAAGGGGCCGGGGTCGGCTACAATGAGCAGTTCTTC.